The subject of this entry is one T cell receptor beta chain. This clonotype was observed a few times. The antigen this receptor binds is unknown. No quality values exist for individual bases; no much larger clone is one base distant. Data came from an Illumina NovaSeq 6000. TCR cDNA was made using 5'RACE template switching, a step that added a universal primer site and unique molecular identifiers. Priming of cDNA synthesis was performed from both the TCR alpha and TCR beta constant segments. Library amplification involved two PCR steps, and the second step added sample barcodes and sequencing adapters. Sequencing of the libraries was done on either Illumina HiSeq 2500 (2x100 bp) or NovaSeq (2x150 bp). On the authors' methods: Reads were demultiplexed and collapsed into UMI consensus sequences with MIGEC, and V(D)J alignment was performed with MiXCR. Vaccine-responding clonotypes were defined with edgeR using replicate PBMC samples, requiring FDR below 0.01 and a log2 fold change above 5 up to day 15. Each bulk clonotype received a CD4 or CD8 identity based on whether the sequenced CD4 or CD8 repertoire contained that clonotype at higher abundance. The public sequencing data were trimmed at Q25 with fastp and processed into clonotypes with MiXCR by TCRdb, which kept only in-frame beta chains. For every CDR3 protein sequence, its rows merge into one entry that carries the most common genes and DNA. For this entry, the V and J calls and clone size follow TCRdb and not the study's own pipeline. In this sample the table shows 180,000 or so distinct CDR3 sequences, about 10% of which occur a single time. Less than 40% of the sample is in the top ten clones.

The data originate from a study of T cells after yellow fever vaccination (dated by TCRdb to about 2019). Background on the whole study: The SMART-Seq v4 Ultra Low Input RNA kit was used to prepare libraries from fractions with low cell numbers. To track T-cell clones before and after primary and booster YFV17D yellow fever vaccination, bulk TCR alpha and beta repertoires were sequenced longitudinally. Two healthy male donors made up the cohort, one aged 18 to 30 years and the other aged 30 to 39 years. Blood was drawn at multiple timepoints before and after primary and secondary immunization, with bulk PBMC replicates and cell subsets isolated.

What the authors observed across the whole study: The study included only a couple of donors, which limits how far the findings can be generalized. A small share of clonotypes was detected in both CD4 and CD8 compartments, with the overlap likely arising from convergent recombination. Computational filtering was required because FACS-sorted repertoires could contain abundant contaminating clonotypes from the bulk population. After the booster, most clones that had expanded after primary vaccination were detected again (approximately 96% of CD4 and 88% of CD8), suggesting broad maintenance of memory. The secondary T-cell response was weaker than the primary response but faster, peaking on day 5 instead of day 15.

The sample's treatment or condition label, decoded: live attenuated yellow fever vaccine strain. A standard Ficoll-Paque protocol was used to isolate PBMCs from peripheral blood. CD4 and CD8 T-cell fractions were isolated with Dynabeads CD4 and CD8 positive selection kits. TriZol was used to extract RNA from bulk PBMCs, CD4 and CD8 fractions, and dextramer-positive and dextramer-negative fractions. Trimming takes 3 bases from V and 0 bases from J, and the germline ends sit 17 bases apart. The CDR3, cysteine through phenylalanine, is 18 amino acids long. The read is trimmed to its CDR3 DNA, 54 bases read in frame from base 1. The germline V gene (reference sequence) supplies CDR1 LGHDT and CDR2 YNNKEL.

The sequencing here drew on CD8+ T cells sorted from PBMCs, taken 15 days after the yellow fever booster vaccination. The sequence came from a man aged 18 to 30 who received the YFV17D yellow fever vaccine. This receptor chain uses TRBV3-1 and TRBJ1-4; the D segment cannot be called with confidence. The CDR3 sequence is CASSHWTEEYATNEKLFF. The DNA sequence is TGTGCCAGCAGCCATTGGACGGAGGAATATGCAACTAATGAAAAACTGTTTTTT.